This T cell receptor (beta chain) was observed in a study of blood T cell repertoires in COVID-19. As for the study in general: COVID-19 samples from acute and convalescent phases originated in the United States, Italy and Spain. PBMCs, B-cell-depleted T cells, or T cells were the source of the cDNA or gDNA that made up the material.

Under the authors' procedure: Estimates of nucleated cell counts were drawn from the amplification of reference gene primers. The repertoire was sequenced with immunoSEQ multiplex PCR; TCRdb's copy has only in-frame clones and lacks some. V, J and clone size were drawn from that table, and D and trimming were deduced from the DNA. Here the sample spans approximately 250,000 clones, 70% to 85% being singletons. The sample holds a few counts of this clone. Different DNA sequences within this sample yield the same CDR3. Trimming shortened V by 4 bases and J by 2 bases, and 11 bases separated the two germline ends. This CDR3 comprises 13 residues. Germline V gene data show CDR1 as SQVTM and CDR2 as ANQGSEA.

The sample taken for sequencing was peripheral blood. J is TRBJ1-2 and V is TRBV29-1, with D possibly TRBD1 on 6 matching bases. The TCR comes from a man aged 35-49 years who had recovered from COVID-19. This CDR3 reads CSVAGGRNYGYTF. The CDR3 DNA follows: TGCAGCGTTGCGGGGGGGCGGAACTATGGCTACACCTTC.